This is a list of T cell receptor beta chains from one sample in a study of cytomegalovirus exposure and HLA in healthy donors. Some clones are missing from TCRdb's copy, which holds only in-frame ones; the method was immunoSEQ multiplex PCR. The sample includes around 75,000 clones. Sequenced material: PBMCs. The receptors originated from a man between 35 and 55 years old in good health and CMV-seronegative. Each CDR3 is given with its conserved first and last residue. The order of the fields is D gene, V gene, J gene, CDR3 DNA, CDR3 protein. The D gene is left open where the match is weak.

>-|TRBV19|TRBJ1-1
TGTGCCAGTAGTATAGTGGCAGATTACACTGAAGCTTTCTTT
CASSIVADYTEAFF
>TRBD2|TRBV11-2|TRBJ2-1
TGTGCCAGCAGCTTAGGAAGGGAGGGCAATGAGCAGTTCTTC
CASSLGREGNEQFF
>-|TRBV30|TRBJ2-7
TGTGCCTGGAGTCAGGACAGAGAGCAGTACTTC
CAWSQDREQYF
>-|TRBV18|TRBJ2-5
TGTGCCAGCGCCCCTGCGAGTTACGGGACCCAGTACTTC
CASAPASYGTQYF
>-|TRBV2|TRBJ2-1
TGTGCCAGCAGGATTGATGGGGGGTCCTACAATGAGCAGTTCTTC
CASRIDGGSYNEQFF
>TRBD2|TRBV7-8|TRBJ2-2
TGTGCCAGCAGCCCCCCAACCGGGGGGGCCGGGGAGCTGTTTTTT
CASSPPTGGAGELFF
>TRBD1|TRBV10-3|TRBJ2-1
TGTGCCACGCTCGGACAGGCATACAATGAGCAGTTCTTC
CATLGQAYNEQFF
>-|TRBV2|TRBJ1-5
TGTGCCAGCCAACAGGGAATAGGGCAGCCCCAGCATTTT
CASQQGIGQPQHF
>-|TRBV10-1|TRBJ1-1
TGCGCCAGCAGTCCCTCTAGGTACACTGAAGCTTTCTTT
CASSPSRYTEAFF
>-|TRBV19|TRBJ1-1
TGTGCCAGTAGTCCCCGCTCGCCTAGGTTACGGACTGAAGCTTTCTTT
CASSPRSPRLRTEAFF
>-|TRBV5-5|TRBJ2-3
TGTGCCAGCAGCTTGGCTTCCGGGTTTGGCACAGATACGCAGTATTTT
CASSLASGFGTDTQYF
>-|TRBV5-1|TRBJ2-1
TGCGCCAGCAGCCCCTCGCGAGGCGCCCTTTTCTACAATGAGCAGTTCTTC
CASSPSRGALFYNEQFF
>-|TRBV5-1|TRBJ2-7
TGCGCCAGCAGCCGGGCAGGGTCCTACGAGCAGTACTTC
CASSRAGSYEQYF
>-|TRBV7-9|TRBJ1-2
TGTCCCAGCAGCTCTGACACACACTATGGCTACACCTTC
CPSSSDTHYGYTF
>-|TRBV13|TRBJ1-1
TGTGCCAGCGGCACCGATTCCAACACTGAAGCTTTCTTT
CASGTDSNTEAFF
>TRBD1|TRBV19|TRBJ2-7
TGTGCCAGTAGTACCCGGACAGGGTCCTACGAGCAGTACTTC
CASSTRTGSYEQYF
>-|TRBV18|TRBJ1-4
TGTGCCAGCTCACCAACTACTAATGAAAAACTGTTTTTT
CASSPTTNEKLFF
>TRBD2|TRBV6-1|TRBJ2-1
TGTGCCAGCTGCCTAGCGGGCAGCTCCTACAATGAGCAGTTCTTC
CASCLAGSSYNEQFF
>-|TRBV5-1|TRBJ2-5
TGCGCCAGCAGCGGCTCCCCCCAGGGTCAGGAGACCCAGTACTTC
CASSGSPQGQETQYF
>-|TRBV7-9|TRBJ2-7
TGTGCCAGCAGCGTCGGCGGGGAGTCCTACGAGCAGTACTTC
CASSVGGESYEQYF
>TRBD2|TRBV9|TRBJ2-2
TGTGCCAGCAGCACCCGACTAGCGGGCACAACGAACACCGGGGAGCTGTTTTTT
CASSTRLAGTTNTGELFF
>-|TRBV18|TRBJ2-5
TGTGCCAGCTCACCCGGGACAACTATCCAAGAGACCCAGTACTTC
CASSPGTTIQETQYF
>-|TRBV5-4|TRBJ2-2
TGTGCCAGCAGTCTCACTGGTAGGGGACTCCAGAACACCGGGGAGCTGTTTTTT
CASSLTGRGLQNTGELFF
>TRBD1|TRBV6-6|TRBJ2-7
TGTGCCAGCAGTCGAGGACAGGGGAGCTCCTACGAGCAGTACTTC
CASSRGQGSSYEQYF
>-|TRBV7-8|TRBJ2-1
TGTGCCAGCAGCTCGCCTGGCTTGCGGGATAGGAATGAGCAGTTCTTC
CASSSPGLRDRNEQFF
>TRBD2|TRBV7-2|TRBJ2-1
TGTGCCAGCAGCTTAAGAGCGGGAGGCTACAATGAGCAGTTCTTC
CASSLRAGGYNEQFF
>-|TRBV29-1|TRBJ1-2
TGCAGCGTTTCGTTCCAGGGAAACTATGGCTACACCTTC
CSVSFQGNYGYTF
>-|TRBV11-2|TRBJ2-5
TGTGCCAGCAGCTCCTTGGGGAGCGGGGAGACCCAGTACTTC
CASSSLGSGETQYF
>-|TRBV29-1|TRBJ2-1
TGCAGCGTTGCAGGGGGGAGGTCTTACAATGAGCAGTTCTTC
CSVAGGRSYNEQFF
>-|TRBV19|TRBJ2-7
TGTGCCAGTTTCGGGGGTGCCGAGCAGTACTTC
CASFGGAEQYF
>TRBD1|TRBV7-9|TRBJ1-1
TGTGCCAGCAGCTACACTGGGGACAGTGAAGCTTTCTTT
CASSYTGDSEAFF
>-|TRBV30|TRBJ1-5
TGTGCCTGGAGTGTCCAGGGGACCCAGCCCCAGCATTTT
CAWSVQGTQPQHF
>TRBD1|TRBV6-5|TRBJ1-2
TGTGCCAGCAAAAAGACAGGGGCGGGGTATGGCTACACCTTC
CASKKTGAGYGYTF
>TRBD2|TRBV7-9|TRBJ2-2
TGTGCCAGCGGACTAGACCTGAACACCGGGGAGCTGTTTTTT
CASGLDLNTGELFF
>-|TRBV19|TRBJ2-7
TGTGCCACCTCGACCGGGGTGTACGAGCAGTACTTC
CATSTGVYEQYF
>-|TRBV7-2|TRBJ1-1
TGTGCCAGCAGCTTAAACGGAGCTTACACTGAAGCTTTCTTT
CASSLNGAYTEAFF
>-|TRBV5-6|TRBJ1-5
TGTGCCAGCAGCTTTACCACCGGGGTTGGGATGAGCAATCAGCCCCAGCATTTT
CASSFTTGVGMSNQPQHF